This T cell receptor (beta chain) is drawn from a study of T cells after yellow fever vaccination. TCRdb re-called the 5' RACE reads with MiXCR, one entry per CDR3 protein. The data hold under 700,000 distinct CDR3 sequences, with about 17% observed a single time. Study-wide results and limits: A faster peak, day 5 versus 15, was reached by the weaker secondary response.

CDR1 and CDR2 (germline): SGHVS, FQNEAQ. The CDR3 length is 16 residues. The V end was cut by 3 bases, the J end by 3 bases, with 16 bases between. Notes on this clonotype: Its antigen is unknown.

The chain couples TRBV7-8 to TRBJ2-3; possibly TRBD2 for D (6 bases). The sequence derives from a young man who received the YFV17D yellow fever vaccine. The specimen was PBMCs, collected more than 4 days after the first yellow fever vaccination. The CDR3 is CASSFFQGRSTDTQYF. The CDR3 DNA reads TGTGCCAGCAGCTTTTTCCAAGGGAGGTCAACAGATACGCAGTATTTT.